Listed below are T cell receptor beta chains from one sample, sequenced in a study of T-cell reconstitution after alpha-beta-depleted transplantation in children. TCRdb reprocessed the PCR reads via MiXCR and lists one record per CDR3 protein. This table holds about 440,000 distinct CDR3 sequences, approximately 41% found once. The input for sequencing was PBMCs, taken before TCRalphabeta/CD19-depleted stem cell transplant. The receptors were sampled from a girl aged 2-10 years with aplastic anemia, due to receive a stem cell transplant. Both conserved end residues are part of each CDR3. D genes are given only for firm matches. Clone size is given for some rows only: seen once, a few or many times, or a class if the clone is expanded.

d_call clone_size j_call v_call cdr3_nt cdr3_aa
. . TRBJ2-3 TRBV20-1 TGCAGTGCTAGAGCATCGGGAGTGGCAGATACGCAGTATTTT CSARASGVADTQYF
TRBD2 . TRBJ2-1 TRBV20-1 TGCAGTGCTCTAAAGCGGGAGTCCTACAATGAGCAGTTCTTC CSALKRESYNEQFF
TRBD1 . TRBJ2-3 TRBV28 TGTGCCAGCAGTCGCCCCTTCAGGGGGGATACGCAGTATTTT CASSRPFRGDTQYF
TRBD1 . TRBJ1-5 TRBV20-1 TGCAGTGCTAGAGAGACAGGGGGGGGCAATCAGCCCCAGCATTTT CSARETGGGNQPQHF
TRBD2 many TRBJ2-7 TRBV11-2 TGTGCCAGCAGCTTAAGTTGGGGGACTAGCGGGAGAATCGACGAGCAGTACTTC CASSLSWGTSGRIDEQYF
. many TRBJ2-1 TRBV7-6 TGTGCCAGCAGCTTAGTCCCCGGAGGACTAACAAGGGCTCCTGAGCAGTTCTTC CASSLVPGGLTRAPEQFF
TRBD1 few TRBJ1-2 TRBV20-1 TGCAGTGCTAGGGACAGGGTTAACCATGGCTACACCTTC CSARDRVNHGYTF
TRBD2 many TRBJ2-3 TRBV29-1 TGCAGCGCCCAAGGGGCTAGCGGATACACAGATACGCAGTATTTT CSAQGASGYTDTQYF
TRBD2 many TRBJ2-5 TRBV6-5 TGTGCCAGCAGTTACTCGGCGGGAGGGCAAGAGACCCAGTACTTC CASSYSAGGQETQYF
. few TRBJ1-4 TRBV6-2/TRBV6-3 TGTGCCAGCAGTAACGGTGGGGGAAAACTGTTTTTT CASSNGGGKLFF
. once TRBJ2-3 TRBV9 TGTGCCAGCAGCGTAGCGACCGGAGCAGATACGCAGTATTTT CASSVATGADTQYF
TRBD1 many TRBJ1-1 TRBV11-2 TGTGCCAGCAGCTTAAGTCTTTATCAGGGGGTGAGCAGCACTGAAGCTTTCTTT CASSLSLYQGVSSTEAFF
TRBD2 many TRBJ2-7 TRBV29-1 TGCAGTGTCTCCGAGGCGGGAGTTGAGCAGTACTTC CSVSEAGVEQYF
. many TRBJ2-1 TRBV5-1 TGCGCCAGCAGCTGGCCCACACAGGGTTACAATGAGCAGTTCTTC CASSWPTQGYNEQFF
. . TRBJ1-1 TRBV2 TGTGCCAGCAGCGAGCGAGAACTGAACACTGAAGCTTTCTTT CASSERELNTEAFF
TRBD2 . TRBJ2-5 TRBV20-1 TGCAGTGCTAGGGGGGGACTAGCGGGAGAGGGAGAGACCCAGTACTTC CSARGGLAGEGETQYF
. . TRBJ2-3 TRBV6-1 TGTGCCAGCAGTGAGGATACGCAGTATTTT CASSEDTQYF
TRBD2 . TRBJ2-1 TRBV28 TGTGCCAGCAGTTTTTTCCGTCACCGGGGGGGGTCCTACAATGAGCAGTTCTTC CASSFFRHRGGSYNEQFF
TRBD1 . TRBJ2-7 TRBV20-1 TGCAGTGCTATCGGACAGGCCCTCTACGAGCAGTACTTC CSAIGQALYEQYF
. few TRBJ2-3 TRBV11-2 TGTGCCAGCAGCCCCCGGCGGATCGCCTTGGGGAGCACAGATACGCAGTATTTT CASSPRRIALGSTDTQYF
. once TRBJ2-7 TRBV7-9 TGTGCCAGCAGCTCCCCAGGCGCTCCCGGGCAGTACTTC CASSSPGAPGQYF
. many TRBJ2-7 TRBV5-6 TGTGCCAGCAGCTTGGGTCTGGGAGCCTACGAGCAGTACTTC CASSLGLGAYEQYF
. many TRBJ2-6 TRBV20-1 TGCAGTGCTGAGAACTCTGGGGCCAACGTCCTGACTTTC CSAENSGANVLTF
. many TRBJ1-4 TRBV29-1 TGCAGCGCCCAAGGGCAGATGAATGAAAAACTGTTTTTT CSAQGQMNEKLFF
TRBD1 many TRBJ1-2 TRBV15 TGTGCCACCAGCAGCGACAGGGGGCCTTCCTATGGCTACACCTTC CATSSDRGPSYGYTF
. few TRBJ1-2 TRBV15 TGTGCCACCAGCCCCCGGACGGGGGGTCTCGGCTACACCTTC CATSPRTGGLGYTF
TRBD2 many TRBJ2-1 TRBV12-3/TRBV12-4 TGTGCCAGCAGTTTAGGGGCTAGCGGATACAATGAGCAGTTCTTC CASSLGASGYNEQFF
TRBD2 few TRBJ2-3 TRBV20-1 TGCAGTGCCCCACGCTCTAGCGGCTCTAGCACAGATACGCAGTATTTT CSAPRSSGSSTDTQYF